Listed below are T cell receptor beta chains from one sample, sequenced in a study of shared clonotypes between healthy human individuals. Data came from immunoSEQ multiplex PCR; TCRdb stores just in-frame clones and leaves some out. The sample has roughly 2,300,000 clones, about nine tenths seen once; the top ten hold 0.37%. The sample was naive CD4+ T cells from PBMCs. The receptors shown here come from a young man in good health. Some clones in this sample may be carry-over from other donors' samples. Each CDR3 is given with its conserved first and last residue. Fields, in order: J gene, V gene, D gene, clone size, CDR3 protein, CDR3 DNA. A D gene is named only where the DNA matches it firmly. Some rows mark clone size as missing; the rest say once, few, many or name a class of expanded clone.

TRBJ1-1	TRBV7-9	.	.	CASSSRGMNTEAFF	TGTGCCAGCAGCTCCAGGGGCATGAACACTGAAGCTTTCTTT
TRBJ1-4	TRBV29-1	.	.	CSVEDAGQGGEKLFF	TGCAGCGTTGAAGATGCAGGACAAGGAGGGGAAAAACTGTTTTTT
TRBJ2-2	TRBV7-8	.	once	CASSFSRDYTGELFF	TGTGCCAGCAGCTTTTCCAGGGACTACACCGGGGAGCTGTTTTTT
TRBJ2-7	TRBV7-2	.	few	CASRRDQHEQYF	TGTGCCAGCAGACGGGACCAGCACGAGCAGTACTTC
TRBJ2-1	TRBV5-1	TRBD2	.	CASSPGTSGGSEQFF	TGCGCCAGCAGCCCCGGGACTAGCGGGGGCTCTGAGCAGTTCTTC
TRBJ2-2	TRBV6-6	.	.	CASTRRLPNTGELFF	TGTGCCAGCACCCGGAGGCTTCCGAACACCGGGGAGCTGTTTTTT
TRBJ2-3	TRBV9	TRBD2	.	CASSVLGLADTTDTQYF	TGTGCCAGCAGCGTTTTGGGACTAGCGGATACCACAGATACGCAGTATTTT
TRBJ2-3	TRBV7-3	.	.	CASSRQASSTDTQYF	TGTGCCAGCAGCCGACAGGCATCTTCCACAGATACGCAGTATTTT
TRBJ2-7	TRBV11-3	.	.	CASSLRSGSYEQYF	TGTGCCAGCAGCTTACGTTCCGGCTCCTACGAGCAGTACTTC
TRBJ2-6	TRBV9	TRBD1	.	CASSRLGQHSGANVLTF	TGTGCCAGCAGCAGACTGGGACAGCACTCTGGGGCCAACGTCCTGACTTTC
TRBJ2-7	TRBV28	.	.	CASSLRREPKYF	TGTGCCAGCAGTTTACGGCGGGAACCTAAGTACTTC
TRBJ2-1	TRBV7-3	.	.	CASSLLLGGLDEQFF	TGTGCCAGCAGCTTATTACTAGGAGGCTTAGATGAGCAGTTCTTC
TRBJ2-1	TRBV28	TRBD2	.	CASSPSGRPYNEQFF	TGTGCCAGCAGCCCTTCCGGGAGGCCCTACAATGAGCAGTTCTTC
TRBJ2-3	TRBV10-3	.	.	CAISGEQGADTQYF	TGTGCCATCAGTGGGGAACAGGGCGCGGATACGCAGTATTTT
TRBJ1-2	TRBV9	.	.	CASSVGLRGGSPYGYTF	TGTGCCAGCAGCGTAGGGCTCAGGGGCGGGAGCCCCTATGGCTACACCTTC
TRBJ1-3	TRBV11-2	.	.	CASSLLDSSGNTIYF	TGTGCCAGCAGCTTACTGGACAGCTCTGGAAACACCATATATTTT
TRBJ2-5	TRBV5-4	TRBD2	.	CASSFRLAGGSETQYF	TGTGCCAGCAGCTTTCGGCTGGCGGGAGGGTCGGAGACCCAGTACTTC
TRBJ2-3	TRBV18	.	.	CASSPSLERSDTQYF	TGTGCCAGCTCACCATCTCTCGAGCGTTCAGATACGCAGTATTTT
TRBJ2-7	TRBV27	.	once	CASSQTPRNEQYF	TGTGCCAGCAGTCAAACCCCACGGAACGAGCAGTACTTC
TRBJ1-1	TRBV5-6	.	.	CASSLTGEAFF	TGTGCCAGCAGCTTGACGGGTGAAGCTTTCTTT
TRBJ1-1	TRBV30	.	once	CAWSVRGQDTEAFF	TGTGCCTGGAGTGTACGAGGGCAAGACACTGAAGCTTTCTTT
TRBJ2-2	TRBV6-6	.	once	CASSYSLVPLTGELFF	TGTGCCAGCAGTTACTCTTTAGTCCCCCTCACCGGGGAGCTGTTTTTT
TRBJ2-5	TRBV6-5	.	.	CASSSLGGAGETQYF	TGTGCCAGCAGTTCCCTCGGGGGCGCGGGAGAGACCCAGTACTTC
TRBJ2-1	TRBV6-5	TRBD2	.	CASSYGRTSGFNEQFF	TGTGCCAGCAGTTATGGTCGGACTAGCGGTTTCAATGAGCAGTTCTTC
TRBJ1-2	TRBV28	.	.	CASSFTGRDYGYTF	TGTGCCAGCAGTTTTACAGGGCGGGACTATGGCTACACCTTC
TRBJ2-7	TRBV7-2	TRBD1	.	CASSLDLPGQGYEQYF	TGTGCCAGCAGCTTAGATCTGCCGGGACAGGGCTACGAGCAGTACTTC
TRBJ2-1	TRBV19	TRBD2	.	CASSIILAGENEQFF	TGTGCCAGTAGTATTATCCTAGCGGGAGAGAATGAGCAGTTCTTC
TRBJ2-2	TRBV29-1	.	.	CSVARASNTGELFF	TGCAGCGTTGCGAGGGCCTCGAACACCGGGGAGCTGTTTTTT
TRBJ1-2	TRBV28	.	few	CASSLDNYGYTF	TGTGCCAGCAGTTTGGATAACTATGGCTACACCTTC
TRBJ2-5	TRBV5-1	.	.	CASSLATGQLWETQYF	TGCGCCAGCAGCTTGGCAACTGGACAGCTCTGGGAGACCCAGTACTTC
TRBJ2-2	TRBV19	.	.	CASSPVGTTTHTGELFF	TGTGCCAGTAGTCCCGTCGGGACAACGACTCACACCGGGGAGCTGTTTTTT
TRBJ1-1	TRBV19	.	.	CASSIGPGVAEAFF	TGTGCCAGTAGTATAGGCCCAGGGGTCGCTGAAGCTTTCTTT
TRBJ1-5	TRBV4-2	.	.	CASSQGGPGQYSNQPQHF	TGTGCCAGCAGCCAAGGGGGACCGGGGCAATATAGCAATCAGCCCCAGCATTTT
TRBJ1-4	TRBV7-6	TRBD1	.	CASSQQGSVSTNEKLFF	TGTGCCAGCAGCCAACAGGGGTCAGTTTCAACTAATGAAAAACTGTTTTTT
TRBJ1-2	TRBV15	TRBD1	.	CATSRRTGMRGYTF	TGTGCCACCAGCAGGCGGACAGGGATGAGGGGCTACACCTTC
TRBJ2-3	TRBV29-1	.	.	CSVEEGGGTQYF	TGCAGCGTTGAAGAAGGGGGGGGGACGCAGTATTTT
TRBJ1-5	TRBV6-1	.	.	CASRDYRVNQPQHF	TGTGCCAGCAGGGACTACAGAGTAAATCAGCCCCAGCATTTT
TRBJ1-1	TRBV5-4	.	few	CASSLGGRGNTEAFF	TGTGCCAGCAGCTTGGGAGGTCGAGGGAACACTGAAGCTTTCTTT
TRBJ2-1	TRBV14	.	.	CASSLRGPSNEQFF	TGTGCCAGCAGCCTAAGGGGCCCCTCGAATGAGCAGTTCTTC
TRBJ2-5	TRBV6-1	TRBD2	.	CASTPAGAPQETQYF	TGTGCCAGCACCCCAGCGGGAGCTCCCCAAGAGACCCAGTACTTC
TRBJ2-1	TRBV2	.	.	CASSAYNEQFF	TGTGCCAGCTCGGCCTACAATGAGCAGTTCTTC
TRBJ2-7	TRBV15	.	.	CATSTDSKRAHEQYF	TGTGCCACCAGCACCGACTCCAAAAGGGCCCACGAGCAGTACTTC
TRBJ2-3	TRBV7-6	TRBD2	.	CASSLGTSGGMERRGTQYF	TGTGCCAGCAGTTTGGGGACTAGCGGAGGAATGGAACGCCGGGGTACGCAGTATTTT
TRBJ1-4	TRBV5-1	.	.	CASSAGSGGQLFF	TGCGCCAGCAGCGCTGGCTCGGGGGGCCAACTGTTTTTT
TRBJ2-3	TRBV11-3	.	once	CASSGLRTDTQYF	TGTGCCAGCAGCGGACTTCGCACAGATACGCAGTATTTT
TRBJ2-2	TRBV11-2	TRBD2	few	CASSLLRLAVSANTGELFF	TGTGCCAGCAGCTTACTGAGACTAGCGGTCAGCGCGAACACCGGGGAGCTGTTTTTT
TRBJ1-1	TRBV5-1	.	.	CASSPTSGESEAFF	TGCGCCAGCAGCCCTACCTCCGGGGAATCTGAAGCTTTCTTT
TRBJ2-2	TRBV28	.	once	CASSFTAGELFF	TGTGCCAGCAGTTTTACCGCCGGGGAGCTGTTTTTT